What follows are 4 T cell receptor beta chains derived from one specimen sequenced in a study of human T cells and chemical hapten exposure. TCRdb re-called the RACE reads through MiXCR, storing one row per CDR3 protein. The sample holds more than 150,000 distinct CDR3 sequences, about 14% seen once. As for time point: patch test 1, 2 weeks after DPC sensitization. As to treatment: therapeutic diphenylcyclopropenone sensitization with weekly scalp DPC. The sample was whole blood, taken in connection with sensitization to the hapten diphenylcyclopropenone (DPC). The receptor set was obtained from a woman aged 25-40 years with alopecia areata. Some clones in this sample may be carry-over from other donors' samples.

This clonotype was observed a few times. DNA of the CDR3: TGTGCCAGCAGGCGAGTAACCGGGACTAGGGGGCGCACAGATACGCAGTATTTT. It is translated as CASRRVTGTRGRTDTQYF. This chain connects TRBV12-3 or TRBV12-4 to TRBJ2-3, with TRBD2 as a possible D gene (8 bases). V was cut by 6 bases and J by 1 base, with 23 bases left in between. The CDR3 is 18 amino acids.

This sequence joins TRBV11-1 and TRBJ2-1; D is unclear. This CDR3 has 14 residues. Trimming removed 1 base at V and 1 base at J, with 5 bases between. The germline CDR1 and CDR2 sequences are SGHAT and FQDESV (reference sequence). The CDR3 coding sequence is TGTGCCAGCAGCTTAGGCGAGTCCTACAATGAGCAGTTCTTC. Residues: CASSLGESYNEQFF.

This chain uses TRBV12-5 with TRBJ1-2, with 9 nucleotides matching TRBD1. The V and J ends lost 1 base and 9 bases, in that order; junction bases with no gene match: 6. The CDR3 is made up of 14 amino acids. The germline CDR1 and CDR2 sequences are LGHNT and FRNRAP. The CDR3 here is CASGLDGTGLRYTF. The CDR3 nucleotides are TGTGCTAGTGGTTTGGACGGGACAGGGTTACGCTACACCTTC.

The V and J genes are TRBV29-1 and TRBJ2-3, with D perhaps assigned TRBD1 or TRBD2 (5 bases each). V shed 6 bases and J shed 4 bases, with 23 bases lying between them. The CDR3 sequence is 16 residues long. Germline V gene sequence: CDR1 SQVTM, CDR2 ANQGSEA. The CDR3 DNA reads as TGCAGCGTCCCCATTTCCGGGACCTCGATAGCAGATACGCAGTATTTT. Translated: CSVPISGTSIADTQYF.